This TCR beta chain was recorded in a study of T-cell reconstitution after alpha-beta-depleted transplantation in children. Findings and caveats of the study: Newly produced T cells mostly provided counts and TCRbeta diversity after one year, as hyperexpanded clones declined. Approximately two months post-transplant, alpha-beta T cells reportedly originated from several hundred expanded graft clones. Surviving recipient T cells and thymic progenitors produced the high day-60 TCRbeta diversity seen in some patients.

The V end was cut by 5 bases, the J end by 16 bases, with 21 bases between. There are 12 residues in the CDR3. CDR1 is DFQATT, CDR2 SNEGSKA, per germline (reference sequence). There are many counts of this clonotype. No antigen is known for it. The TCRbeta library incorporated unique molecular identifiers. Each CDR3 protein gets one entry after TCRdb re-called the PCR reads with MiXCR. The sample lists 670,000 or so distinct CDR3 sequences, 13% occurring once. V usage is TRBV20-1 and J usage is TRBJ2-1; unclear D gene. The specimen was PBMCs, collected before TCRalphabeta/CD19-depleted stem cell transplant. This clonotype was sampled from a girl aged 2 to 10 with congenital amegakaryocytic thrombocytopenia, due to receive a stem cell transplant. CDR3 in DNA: TGCAGTGCTGATCGCTGGACCGTCCGGCACTTCTTC. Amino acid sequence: CSADRWTVRHFF.